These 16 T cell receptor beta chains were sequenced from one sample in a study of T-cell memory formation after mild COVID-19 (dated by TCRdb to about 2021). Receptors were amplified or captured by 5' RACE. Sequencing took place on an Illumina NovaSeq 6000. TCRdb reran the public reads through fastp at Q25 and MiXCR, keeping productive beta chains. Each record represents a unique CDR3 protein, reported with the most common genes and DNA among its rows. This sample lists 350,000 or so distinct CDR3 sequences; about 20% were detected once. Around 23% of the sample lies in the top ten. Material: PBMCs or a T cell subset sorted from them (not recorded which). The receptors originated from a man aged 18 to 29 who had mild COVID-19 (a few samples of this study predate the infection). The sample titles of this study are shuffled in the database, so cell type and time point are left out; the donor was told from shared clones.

The CDR3 DNA sequence: TGTGCCAGCAGCCCCCGACGTGGGCCCCTCACAGATACGCAGTATTTT. This gives the protein CASSPRRGPLTDTQYF. J is TRBJ2-3 and V is TRBV7-9; no clear D gene. This CDR3 region has 16 residues. The V and J ends lost 5 bases and 2 bases respectively, with 17 bases between them. CDR1 is SEHNR and CDR2 is FQNEAQ in the germline V gene (reference sequence).

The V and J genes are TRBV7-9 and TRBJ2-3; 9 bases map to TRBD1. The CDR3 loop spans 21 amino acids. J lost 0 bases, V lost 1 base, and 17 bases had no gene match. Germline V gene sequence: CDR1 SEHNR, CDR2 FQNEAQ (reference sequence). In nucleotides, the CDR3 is TGTGCCAGCAGCTTAGTCCCCGGACAGGGGTCCACTAGAGCTAGCACAGATACGCAGTATTTT. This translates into CASSLVPGQGSTRASTDTQYF.

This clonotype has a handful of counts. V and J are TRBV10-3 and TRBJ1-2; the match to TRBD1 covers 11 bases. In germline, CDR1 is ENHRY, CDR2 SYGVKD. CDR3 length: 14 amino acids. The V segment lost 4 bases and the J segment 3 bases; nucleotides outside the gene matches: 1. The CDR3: CAISGDRGYYGYTF. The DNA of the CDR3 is TGTGCCATCAGTGGGGACAGGGGGTACTATGGCTACACCTTC.

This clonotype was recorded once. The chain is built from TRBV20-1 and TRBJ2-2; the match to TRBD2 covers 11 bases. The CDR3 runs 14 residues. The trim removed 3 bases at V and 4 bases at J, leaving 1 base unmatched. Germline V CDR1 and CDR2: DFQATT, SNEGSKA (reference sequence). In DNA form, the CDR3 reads TGCAGTGCTAGTAGCGGGGGGGCCACCGGGGAGCTGTTTTTT. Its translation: CSASSGGATGELFF.

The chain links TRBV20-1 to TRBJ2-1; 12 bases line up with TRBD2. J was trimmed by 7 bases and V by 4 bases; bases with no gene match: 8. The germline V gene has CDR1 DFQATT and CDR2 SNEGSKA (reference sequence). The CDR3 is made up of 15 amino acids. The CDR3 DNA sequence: TGCAGTGCTAACCCGGCTAGCGGGGGGGATAATGAGCAGTTCTTC. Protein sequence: CSANPASGGDNEQFF.

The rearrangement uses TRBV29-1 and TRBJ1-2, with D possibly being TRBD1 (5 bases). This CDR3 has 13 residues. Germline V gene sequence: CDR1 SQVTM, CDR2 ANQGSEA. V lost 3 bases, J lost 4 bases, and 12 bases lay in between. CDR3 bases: TGCAGCGTTGACGGGGCAGGGAGCTATGGCTACACCTTC. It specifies CSVDGAGSYGYTF.

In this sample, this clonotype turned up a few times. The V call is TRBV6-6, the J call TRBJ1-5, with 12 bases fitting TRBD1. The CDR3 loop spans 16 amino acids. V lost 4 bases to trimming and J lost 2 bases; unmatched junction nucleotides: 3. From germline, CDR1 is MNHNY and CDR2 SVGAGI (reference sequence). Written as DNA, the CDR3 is TGTGCCAGCAGTTCAGGGACAGGGGGCCGCAATCAGCCCCAGCATTTT. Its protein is CASSSGTGGRNQPQHF.

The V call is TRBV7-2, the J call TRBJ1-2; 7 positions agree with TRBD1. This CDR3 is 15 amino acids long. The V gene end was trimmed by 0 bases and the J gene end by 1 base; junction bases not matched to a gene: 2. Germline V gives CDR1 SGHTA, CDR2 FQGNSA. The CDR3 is CASSLATGFNYGYTF. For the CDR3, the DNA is TGTGCCAGCAGCTTAGCGACAGGGTTTAACTATGGCTACACCTTC.

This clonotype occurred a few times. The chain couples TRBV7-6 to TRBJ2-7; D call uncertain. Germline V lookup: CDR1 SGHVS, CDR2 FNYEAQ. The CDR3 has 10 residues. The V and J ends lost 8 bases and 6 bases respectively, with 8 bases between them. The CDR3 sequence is CASGNGEQYF. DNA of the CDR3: TGTGCCAGCGGGAACGGCGAGCAGTACTTC.

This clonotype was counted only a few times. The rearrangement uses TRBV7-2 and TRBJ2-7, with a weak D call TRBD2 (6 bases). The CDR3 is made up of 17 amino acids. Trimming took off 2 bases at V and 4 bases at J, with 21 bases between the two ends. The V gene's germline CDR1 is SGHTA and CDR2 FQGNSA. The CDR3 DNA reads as TGTGCCAGCAGCTTATGGAGGCGGCCTAGCGTATTATACGAGCAGTACGTC. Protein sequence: CASSLWRRPSVLYEQYV.

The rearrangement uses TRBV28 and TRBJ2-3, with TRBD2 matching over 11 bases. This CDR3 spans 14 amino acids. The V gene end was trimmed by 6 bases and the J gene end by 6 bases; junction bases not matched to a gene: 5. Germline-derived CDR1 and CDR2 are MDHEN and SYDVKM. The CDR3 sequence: CASSPASGGDTQYF. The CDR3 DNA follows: TGTGCCAGCAGCCCTGCTAGCGGGGGGGATACGCAGTATTTT.

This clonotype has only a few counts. The CDR3 nucleotides are TGTGCCAGCAGTTTCGGTAGACCATTCACCGGGGAGCTGTTTTTT. Protein sequence: CASSFGRPFTGELFF. V usage is TRBV27 and J usage is TRBJ2-2, with unresolved D. Trimming removed 3 bases from V and 4 bases from J, with 12 bases in between. The germline CDR1 and CDR2 sequences are MNHEY and SMNVEV (reference sequence). The CDR3 is 15 residues long.

As DNA, the CDR3 is TGTGCCAGCAGCCTCAGTACTGTCTCTGGAAACACCATATATTTT. The encoded protein is CASSLSTVSGNTIYF. The chain recombines TRBV7-6 with TRBJ1-3, with D uncertain. Germline V lookup: CDR1 SGHVS, CDR2 FNYEAQ. The CDR3 runs to 15 residues. The V gene lost 5 bases and the J gene lost 0 bases, with 11 bases spanning the gap.

CDR3 in amino acids: CASRDRDRLGEQYF. The CDR3 DNA follows: TGTGCCAGCAGGGACCGGGACAGACTCGGCGAGCAGTACTTC. The chain has TRBV12-3 or TRBV12-4 and TRBJ2-7, with 7 bases that match TRBD1. Unmatched junction bases numbered 11, after V lost 6 bases and J lost 6 bases. CDR3 size: 14 residues.

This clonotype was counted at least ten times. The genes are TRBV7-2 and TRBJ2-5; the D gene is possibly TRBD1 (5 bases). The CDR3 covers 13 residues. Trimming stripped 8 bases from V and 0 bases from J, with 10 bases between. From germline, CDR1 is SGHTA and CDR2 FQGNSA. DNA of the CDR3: TGTGCCAGCTCACCAGGGTACCAAGAGACCCAGTACTTC. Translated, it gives CASSPGYQETQYF.

The CDR3 region is CASSYRVTGELFF. The CDR3 DNA follows: TGTGCCAGCAGTTACAGGGTCACCGGGGAGCTGTTTTTT. This chain connects TRBV6-5 to TRBJ2-2; D unclear. The V gene lost 2 bases and the J gene lost 4 bases, with 5 bases spanning the gap. From germline, CDR1 is MNHEY and CDR2 SVGAGI. This CDR3 contains 13 residues.